This T cell receptor beta chain appears in the sequencing data of a study of T cells expressing NK-cell markers. Study as a whole: The TCR beta repertoires originated in sorted CD3+CD56+NKG2C+, CD3+CD56+NKG2C- and CD3+CD56-NKG2C+ T cells. Study findings and constraints: Among CD8+ T cells from several donors, dominant NKG2C+ clonotypes accounted for roughly 1.0-7.0%.

CDR3 length: 15 amino acids. Comments on this clonotype: What it binds is not known.

For TCR beta, cDNA was produced by 5'RACE template switching with UMIs. TCRdb re-analyzed the 5' RACE reads; it lists each CDR3 protein once, without DNA. In total, the table holds about 380,000 distinct CDR3 sequences. This chain joins TRBV12-3 or TRBV12-4 and TRBJ2-2; TCRdb's D gene call, TRBD2, goes unchecked for lack of DNA. The sample taken for sequencing was blood T cells: a sorted CD56 or NKG2C T cell subset, CD4+ or CD8+ T cells, or bulk PBMC T cells (not recorded which). The origin of this receptor is a man aged 18-69 years in good health. The chain's CDR3 is CASSLRGGSTGELFF.